Each of the 20 T cell receptor beta chains below was sequenced from the same sample in a study of shared clonotypes between healthy human individuals (dated by TCRdb to the early 2020s). Library prep was done by the immunoSEQ multiplex PCR assay. This immuneACCESS table, as held by TCRdb, lists in-frame sequences with V and J called but not all clones. Of the missing ones, under half trace to an unresolved V gene in checked studies; the others have no known cause. The sample table holds 550,000 to 850,000 clones, of which 72% were seen once. Approximately 2% of the sample rests with the top ten. The source material was memory CD4+ T cells sorted from blood. The cell subset or site label of this sample denotes: CD45RA-negative fraction. Source of these receptors: a woman in her twenties or thirties in good health.

V usage is TRBV30 and J usage is TRBJ2-5; D may match TRBD1 or TRBD2 (5 bases each). The DNA end is more similar to TRBJ2-7, so the J call may be wrong. The CDR3 totals 14 residues. Germline V CDR1 and CDR2: GTSNPN, SVGIG (reference sequence). The CDR3 here is CAWSVNGDGGEQYF. CDR3 bases: TGTGCCTGGAGTGTAAATGGGGATGGGGGCGAGCAGTACTTC.

The chain couples TRBV5-4 to TRBJ2-1; D gene ambiguous. V lost 4 bases and J 3 bases, leaving 11 bases between the germline ends. The CDR3 totals 14 residues. Germline V gene sequence: CDR1 SGHNT, CDR2 YYREEE (reference sequence). The CDR3: CASSPRPDYNEQFF. CDR3 coding DNA: TGTGCCAGCAGCCCCCGTCCCGACTACAATGAGCAGTTCTTC.

The CDR3 sequence is CASGGRGASYEQYF. The CDR3 bases are TGTGCCAGCGGGGGGAGAGGAGCCTCCTACGAGCAGTACTTC. The genes are TRBV6-1 and TRBJ2-7; D possibly corresponds to TRBD2 (6 bases). The V end lost 8 bases, the J end lost 0 bases, and 14 bases lay between the germline ends. Per germline, CDR1 MNHNS and CDR2 SASEGT. CDR3 size: 14 residues.

The chain uses TRBV27 and TRBJ1-5, with a tentative D call TRBD1 (5 bases). The germline CDR1 and CDR2 sequences are MNHEY and SMNVEV (reference sequence). V lost 6 bases to trimming and J lost 0 bases, with 15 bases between them. The CDR3 covers 16 residues. CDR3 in DNA: TGTGCCAGCAGGTCGGGGGGAGGTTATAGCAATCAGCCCCAGCATTTT. It is translated as CASRSGGGYSNQPQHF.

The chain joins TRBV18 to TRBJ2-5; D remains unclear. CDR1 and CDR2 (germline): KGHSH, LQKENI. The CDR3 is 15 residues long. The V gene lost 0 bases and the J gene lost 4 bases, with 12 bases spanning the gap. CDR3 region: CASSPPSAPGETQYF. The CDR3 coding sequence is TGTGCCAGCTCACCACCGTCGGCCCCCGGAGAGACCCAGTACTTC.

On this clone itself: The sample contains more than one DNA sequence encoding this CDR3. The chain links TRBV18 to TRBJ1-5; the match to TRBD1 covers 8 bases. CDR1 is KGHSH and CDR2 is LQKENI in the germline V gene. J gave up 7 bases and V 6 bases, and 8 bases lay outside the gene matches. The CDR3 loop spans 14 amino acids. The chain's CDR3 is CASSPDRGRQPQHF. CDR3 sequence (DNA): TGTGCCAGCTCTCCAGACAGGGGAAGGCAGCCCCAGCATTTT.

The V call is TRBV11-2, the J call TRBJ1-2, with 9 bases that match TRBD1. J was trimmed by 7 bases and V by 5 bases; bases with no gene match: 8. This CDR3 region has 14 residues. The germline gives CDR1 SGHAT, CDR2 FQNNGV. The CDR3 reads CASSAGQGHFGYTF. The CDR3 DNA is TGTGCCAGCAGCGCGGGACAGGGCCACTTTGGCTACACCTTC.

This clone was picked up a small number of times. This chain connects TRBV18 to TRBJ2-3; the D gene is possibly TRBD1 (5 bases). The CDR3 has 18 amino acids. The V gene lost 3 bases and the J gene lost 0 bases, with 19 bases spanning the gap. Germline CDR1 and CDR2: KGHSH and LQKENI. The CDR3 nucleotides are TGTGCCAGCTCACCCTACACAGGCGTGGTAGAAAGCACAGATACGCAGTATTTT. Residues: CASSPYTGVVESTDTQYF.

The genes are TRBV11-2 and TRBJ2-1; 11 nucleotides align to TRBD2. Germline V lookup: CDR1 SGHAT, CDR2 FQNNGV. V lost 6 bases to trimming and J lost 4 bases; unmatched junction nucleotides: 2. The CDR3 covers 14 residues. The CDR3, as DNA: TGTGCCAGCAGACGGACTAGCGGGTACAATGAGCAGTTCTTC. Protein sequence: CASRRTSGYNEQFF.

This clone was detected many times. This chain uses TRBV28 with TRBJ2-7; perhaps TRBD1 as D (6 bases). There are 13 residues in the CDR3. Germline V lookup: CDR1 MDHEN, CDR2 SYDVKM. V was cut by 7 bases and J by 3 bases, with 13 bases left in between. CDR3 amino acids: CASNRAPYYEQYF. The CDR3 DNA reads TGTGCCAGCAACAGGGCCCCATACTACGAGCAGTACTTC.

This chain uses TRBV6-6 with TRBJ2-7; no definite D call. The V end lost 0 bases, the J end lost 3 bases, and 9 bases lay between the germline ends. This CDR3 is built from 14 residues. Germline V CDR1 and CDR2: MNHNY, SVGAGI (reference sequence). CDR3 protein: CASSYSKAFYEQYF. The CDR3 nucleotides are TGTGCCAGCAGTTACTCCAAGGCTTTCTACGAGCAGTACTTC.

This clone has only one observation. The rearrangement joins TRBV4-2 to TRBJ2-1, with D possibly matching TRBD2 (6 bases). The CDR3 has 14 amino acids. Trimming stripped 0 bases from V and 9 bases from J, with 12 bases between. Germline CDR1 and CDR2: LGHNA and YNFKEQ. The CDR3 region is CASSQEGGAAEQFF. In DNA, the CDR3 is TGTGCCAGCAGCCAAGAGGGCGGGGCGGCTGAGCAGTTCTTC.

The gene calls are TRBV6-6 and TRBJ2-1; a weak D match, TRBD1 (6 bases). V shed 6 bases and J shed 1 base, with 13 bases lying between them. Germline-derived CDR1 and CDR2 are MNHNY and SVGAGI (reference sequence). CDR3 length: 15 residues. The CDR3 sequence: CASSRRGRSYNEQFF. The CDR3 nucleotides read TGTGCCAGCAGCCGCAGGGGAAGGTCCTACAATGAGCAGTTCTTC.

This clone has only one observation. The CDR3 sequence: CASSLALGSNQPQHF. In DNA form, the CDR3 reads TGTGCCAGCAGCTTAGCGCTCGGCAGCAATCAGCCCCAGCATTTT. The genes are TRBV7-2 and TRBJ1-5; D gene uncertain. CDR1 is SGHTA and CDR2 is FQGNSA in the germline V gene. The V end was cut by 0 bases, the J end by 1 base, with 7 bases between. The CDR3 consists of 15 residues.

The chain couples TRBV4-1 to TRBJ1-5; D is unresolved. Trimming cost V 0 bases and J 3 bases, with 12 bases left between them. Germline V lookup: CDR1 MGHRA, CDR2 YSYEKL. The CDR3 totals 16 residues. In DNA, the CDR3 is TGCGCCAGCAGCCAAGATCTAATCAAGGACAATCAGCCCCAGCATTTT. Residues: CASSQDLIKDNQPQHF.

Worth noting for this clone: A much larger clone lies a single base off, so this may be a read error. V is TRBV2 and J is TRBJ2-6; D unclear. The CDR3 length is 14 residues. Germline V gene lookup returns CDR1 SNHLY and CDR2 FYNNEI. V lost 4 bases, J lost 0 bases, and 4 bases lay in between. The DNA of the CDR3 is TGTGCCAGCAGTGTCAACTCTGGGGCCAACGTCCTGACTTTC. Residues: CASSVNSGANVLTF.

This rearrangement joins TRBV6-1 to TRBJ2-3; D may match TRBD1 or TRBD2 (5 bases each). V lost 7 bases and J 7 bases, leaving 9 bases between the germline ends. The CDR3 contains 11 residues. Germline V lookup: CDR1 MNHNS, CDR2 SASEGT. The CDR3 nucleotides read TGTGCCAGCACGCAGGGACATACGCAGTATTTT. This sequence encodes CASTQGHTQYF.

The chain employs TRBV5-1 and TRBJ1-2; 7 positions agree with TRBD1. Trimming at V came to 3 bases and at J to 7 bases, leaving 9 bases not matched to a gene. CDR1 and CDR2 from the germline V gene are SGHRS and YFSETQ. CDR3 size: 14 residues. The CDR3 nucleotides read TGCGCCAGCAGCTACGGACAGGAGGGACCTGGCTACACCTTC. It specifies CASSYGQEGPGYTF.

The rearrangement links TRBV27 to TRBJ2-7; tentative D call: TRBD2 (5 bases). Trimming took off 3 bases at V and 3 bases at J, with 12 bases between the two ends. Germline V gene lookup returns CDR1 MNHEY and CDR2 SMNVEV (reference sequence). CDR3 size: 14 residues. CDR3 sequence: CASSFPDSIYEQYF. For the CDR3, the DNA is TGTGCCAGCAGTTTCCCGGACTCGATCTACGAGCAGTACTTC.

The V and J genes are TRBV7-9 and TRBJ1-4; possibly TRBD1 for D (6 bases). The V gene's germline CDR1 is SEHNR and CDR2 FQNEAQ (reference sequence). Trimming pared 5 bases from V and 6 bases from J, leaving 19 bases between. This CDR3 region has 16 residues. CDR3 sequence (DNA): TGTGCCAGCAGCCGAGCCTCGGGGGGGCGGCATGAAAAACTGTTTTTT. Residues: CASSRASGGRHEKLFF.